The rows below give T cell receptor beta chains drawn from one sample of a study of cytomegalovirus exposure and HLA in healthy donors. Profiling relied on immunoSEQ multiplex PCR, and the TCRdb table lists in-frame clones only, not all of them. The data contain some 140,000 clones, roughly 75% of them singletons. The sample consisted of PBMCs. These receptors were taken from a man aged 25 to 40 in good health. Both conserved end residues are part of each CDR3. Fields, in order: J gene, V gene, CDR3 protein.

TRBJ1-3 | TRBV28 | CASTPGGVAGNTIYF
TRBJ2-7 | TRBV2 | CASHRPLGGGWDEQYF
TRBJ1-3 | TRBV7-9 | CSSSFSGNTIYF
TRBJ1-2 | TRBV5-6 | CASSPGYGYTF
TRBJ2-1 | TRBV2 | CASRRGGSSYNEQFF
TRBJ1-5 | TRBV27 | CASSLQGTGNQPQHF
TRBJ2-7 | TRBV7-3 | CASSTQQGSYEQYF
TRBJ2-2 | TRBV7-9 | CASSSRGMSGELFF
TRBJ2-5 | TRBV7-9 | CASSQGHRQETQYF
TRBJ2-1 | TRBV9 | CASSSRGGGYNEQFF
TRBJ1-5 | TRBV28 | CASSPIRARQGQPQHF
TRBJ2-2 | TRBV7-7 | CASSSWERGRENTGELFF
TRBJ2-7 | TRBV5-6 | CASSLGQTTYEQYF
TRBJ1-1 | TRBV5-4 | CASSPGTGSGTEAFF
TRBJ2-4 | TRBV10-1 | CASSDPETAGIQYF
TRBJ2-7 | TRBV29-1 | CSVETQVYEQYF
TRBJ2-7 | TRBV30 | CAWTLDRGEQYF
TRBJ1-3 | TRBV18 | CASSPGTQRSGNTIYF
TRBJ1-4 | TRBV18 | CASSRAGTGGLMANEKLFF
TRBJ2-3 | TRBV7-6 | CASSTSGGTDTQYF
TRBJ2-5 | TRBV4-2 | CASSLTPKGWVETQYF
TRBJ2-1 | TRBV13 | CASSLGTGWNEQFF
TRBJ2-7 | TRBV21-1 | CASSKRGGGAGEIVPYF
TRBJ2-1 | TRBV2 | CASGSEGRGPYNEQFF
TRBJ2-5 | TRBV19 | CASSPTSGRRRGTQYF
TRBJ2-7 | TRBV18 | CASSPDSGEQYF
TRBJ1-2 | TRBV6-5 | CASSGGTRRIGDTF